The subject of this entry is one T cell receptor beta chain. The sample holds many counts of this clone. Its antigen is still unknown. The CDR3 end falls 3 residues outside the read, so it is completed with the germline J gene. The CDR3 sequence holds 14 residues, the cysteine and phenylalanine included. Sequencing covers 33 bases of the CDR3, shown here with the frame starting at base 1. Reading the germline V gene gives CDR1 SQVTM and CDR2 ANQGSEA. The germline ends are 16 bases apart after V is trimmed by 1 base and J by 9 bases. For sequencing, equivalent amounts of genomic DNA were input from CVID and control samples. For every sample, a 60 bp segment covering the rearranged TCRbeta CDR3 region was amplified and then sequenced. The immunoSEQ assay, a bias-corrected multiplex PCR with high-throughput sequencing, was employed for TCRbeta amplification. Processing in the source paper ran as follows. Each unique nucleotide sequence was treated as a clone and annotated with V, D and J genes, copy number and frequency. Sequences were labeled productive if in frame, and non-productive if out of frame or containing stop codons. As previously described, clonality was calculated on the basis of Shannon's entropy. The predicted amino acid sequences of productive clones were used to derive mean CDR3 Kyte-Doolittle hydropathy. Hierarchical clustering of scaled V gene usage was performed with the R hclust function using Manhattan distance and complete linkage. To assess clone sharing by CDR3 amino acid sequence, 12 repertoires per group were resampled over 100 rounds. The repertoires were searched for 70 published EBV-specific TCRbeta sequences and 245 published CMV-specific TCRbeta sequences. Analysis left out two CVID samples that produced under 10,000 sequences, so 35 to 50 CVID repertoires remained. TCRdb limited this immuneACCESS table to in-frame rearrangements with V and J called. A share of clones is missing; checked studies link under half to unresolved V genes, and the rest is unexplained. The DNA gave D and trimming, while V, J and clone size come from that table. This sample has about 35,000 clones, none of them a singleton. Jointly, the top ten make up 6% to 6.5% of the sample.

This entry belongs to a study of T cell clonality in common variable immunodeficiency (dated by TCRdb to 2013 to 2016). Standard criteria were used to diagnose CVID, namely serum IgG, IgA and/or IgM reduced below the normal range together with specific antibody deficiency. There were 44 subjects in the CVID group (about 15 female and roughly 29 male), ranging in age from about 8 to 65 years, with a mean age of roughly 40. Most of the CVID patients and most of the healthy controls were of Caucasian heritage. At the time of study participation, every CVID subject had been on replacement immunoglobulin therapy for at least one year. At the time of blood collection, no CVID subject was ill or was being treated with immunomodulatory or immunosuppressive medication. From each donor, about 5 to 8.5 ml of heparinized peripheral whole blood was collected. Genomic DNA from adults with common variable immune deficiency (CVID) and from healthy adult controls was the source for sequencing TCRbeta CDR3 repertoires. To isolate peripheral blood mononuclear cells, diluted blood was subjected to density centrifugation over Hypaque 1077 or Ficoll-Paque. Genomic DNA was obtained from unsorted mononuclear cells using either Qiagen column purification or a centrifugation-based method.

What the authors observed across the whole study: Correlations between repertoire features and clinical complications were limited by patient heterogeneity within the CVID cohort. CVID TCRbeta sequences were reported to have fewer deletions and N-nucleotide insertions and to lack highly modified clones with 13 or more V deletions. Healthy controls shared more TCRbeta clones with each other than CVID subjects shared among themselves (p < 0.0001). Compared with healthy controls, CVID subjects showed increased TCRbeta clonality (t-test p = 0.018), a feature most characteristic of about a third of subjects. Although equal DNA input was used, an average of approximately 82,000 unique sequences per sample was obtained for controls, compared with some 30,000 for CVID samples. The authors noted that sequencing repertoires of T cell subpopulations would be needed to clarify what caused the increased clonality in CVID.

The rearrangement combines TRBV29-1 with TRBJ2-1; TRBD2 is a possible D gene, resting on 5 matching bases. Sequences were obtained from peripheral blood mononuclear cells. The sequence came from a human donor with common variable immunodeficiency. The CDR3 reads CSVEGRWDRGEQFF. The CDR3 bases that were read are TGCAGCGTTGAAGGCCGCTGGGATCGGGGTGAG.